Given below is one T cell receptor beta chain in context. As yet, its antigen is unknown. Measured with immunoSEQ multiplex PCR; TCRdb has only the in-frame clones, and not every one. Found here are some 120,000 clones, 93% of them singletons; the top ten hold about 3.1%. The data belong to a study of T cell responses to AZD1222 COVID-19 vaccine. The study, taken as a whole, reports: Nearly half of unique spike-specific TCRs reportedly avoided B.1.351 and B.1.1.7 mutated regions. The study identified only six AZD1222 recipients as seropositive at baseline.

Trimming removed 7 bases at V and 4 bases at J, with 13 bases between. Germline CDR1 and CDR2: SNHLY and FYNNEI. The CDR3 has 13 amino acids. Sequenced here: peripheral blood, sampled on day 0 of AZD1222 vaccination. This clonotype originated in an adult in good health. The rearrangement links TRBV2 to TRBJ1-1, with D hard to call. CDR3 amino acids: CASNGRGFTEAFF. In DNA, the CDR3 is TGTGCCAGCAACGGGAGAGGGTTCACTGAAGCTTTCTTT.